This TCR beta chain came from a study of blood T cells in healthy people across ages (dated by TCRdb to the mid-2010s). Background for the entire study: In model experiments, roughly one uniquely barcoded TCR beta cDNA molecule per two T cells was captured by template switching. To avoid experimental bias, donors of different ages were distributed randomly across sequencing lanes. The donors were divided into four age groups: young (average around 16 years), middle-aged (about 41), aged (about 60) and long-lived (82). For two donors (one aged 18 to 30 and one aged 80 or older), the study analyzed two additional independent replicas of 1 million unique cDNA reads from the same blood draw. Using deep sequencing normalized with unique cDNA molecular identifiers, the study measured how TCR beta repertoire diversity changes with age.

This clonotype has a handful of counts. What this receptor recognizes is not known. No base qualities exist here, and no much larger clone lies one base off it. Library preparation employed 5' RACE. Sequencing took place on an Illumina HiSeq 2500. A second PCR of about 6 to 12 cycles was performed with a sample-barcoded 5' primer and a J-beta primer mix. A unique molecular identifier was introduced onto each TCR beta cDNA molecule by a template-switch 5' adaptor carrying 12 random nucleotides. At least 3 million CDR3-containing paired-end reads were obtained from each sample. The Mint cDNA synthesis kit, primed by a TRBC-specific oligonucleotide, was used to synthesize first-strand cDNA from all RNA. Following uracil-DNA glycosylase treatment, all cDNA underwent a first 18-cycle PCR with the universal primers M1SS and BC2_uni_R. In the paper's pipeline: Each sample was normalized by randomly selecting 1 million high-quality reads, each carrying a distinct molecular identifier. Reads sharing molecular identifiers were discarded rather than binned into consensus sequences. MiTCR, run with a Q25 quality threshold and the strictest error-elimination algorithm, handled CDR3 identification, clonotype clustering and error correction. A nonparametric unseen species model with Euler transformation was used to estimate lower-bound total TCR beta diversity. In-frame beta chains were kept once TCRdb had trimmed the public reads at Q25 with fastp and called clones with MiXCR. Each CDR3 protein appears once, grouped with its most common genes and DNA. The V and J calls were not made by the authors but by TCRdb's processing. In all, the sample holds hundreds of thousands of distinct CDR3 sequences, and roughly 32% of those were seen once. About 16% of the sample is in the top ten clones.

The CDR3 has 15 amino acids, counting the end cysteine and phenylalanine. This entry keeps only the CDR3 DNA: 45 bases, framed from base 1. Looking up the germline V gene yields CDR1 SGHRS and CDR2 YFSETQ. The investigation overall reported the following: Estimates of total diversity from one million sequenced T cells were regarded as lower bounds and underestimates. The percentage of naive T cells measured by flow cytometry correlated strongly with observed TCR beta diversity. The CMV infection status of donors was not known, potentially confounding age-related changes in expanded clonotypes. As age increased, observed TCR beta diversity per million T cells dropped in a roughly linear way, and a significant reduction was already evident by age 40. Compared with the aged group, the long-lived group had more naive CD4+ T cells, fewer expanded clones and increased TCR diversity, a pattern suggesting age selection. Because profiling used bulk unsorted PBMCs, naive and antigen-experienced compartments could not be compared conclusively.

The donors were about 40 Caucasian individuals from Russia, aged roughly 6 to 90 years, who were systemically healthy. Each donor gave 8 to 10 milliliters of peripheral blood, drawn into EDTA-treated Vacutainer tubes. Ficoll-Paque density-gradient centrifugation was used to isolate PBMCs, with at least 6 million per sample. Total RNA was extracted from PBMCs with Trizol reagent, with at least 6 micrograms obtained per sample. For every donor, flow cytometry on a PBMC aliquot measured the percentage of naive CD45RAhigh/CD27high T cells. This TCR derives from a woman older than 75 in good health. Donor details come from another sample of the same person, matched by shared clones. The chain employs TRBV5-1 and TRBJ2-5, and the D gene may be TRBD2, 6 bases matching. TRBJ2-7 matches the DNA end more closely, so the J call is doubtful. The sequenced material came from blood. The CDR3 region: CASSLRAGWVSEQYF. The bases are TGCGCCAGCAGCTTGAGGGCGGGATGGGTCTCCGAGCAGTACTTC.